This TCR beta chain emerged from a study of T-cell reconstitution after alpha-beta-depleted transplantation in children (TCRdb year 2016). For the wider study: Using TCR repertoire profiling, the study followed T-cell immune reconstitution in a quantitative way in children after TCRalphabeta/CD19-depleted allogeneic hematopoietic cell transplantation.

Library prep was done by PCR. Sequencing relied on an Illumina HiSeq 2500. TCR library preparation used molecular barcoding, with unique molecular identifiers applied to normalize quantification of the TCRbeta repertoire. In-frame beta chains were kept once TCRdb had trimmed the public reads at Q25 with fastp and called clones with MiXCR. Identical CDR3 proteins give one entry, which carries the most common genes and DNA. The sample table records some 200,000 distinct CDR3 sequences; just over 14% of these occur just once. The top ten hold around 13% of the sample. This clonotype has a count of ten or more. The clone's antigen remains unknown. No much larger clone is present one base from it, and per-base qualities are unavailable. From a lookup of the germline V gene, CDR1 and CDR2 are LGHNA and YNFKEQ. Trimming leaves V shorter by 1 base and J shorter by 4 bases, with the junction holding 7 bases beyond the gene matches. Taken from cysteine to phenylalanine, the CDR3 has 16 residues. Of all the DNA, just the CDR3 is kept, 48 bases in frame from base 1.

This chain is built from TRBV4-2 and TRBJ2-7, with 10 bases aligning to TRBD2. This receptor was identified in a human donor who donated a stem cell graft to a child with acute lymphoblastic leukemia. Material: PBMCs from the stem cell graft donor, obtained from the stem cell graft. Here is the DNA: TGTGCCAGCAGCCAAGGGGATAGCGGGAGGTCTTACGAGCAGTACTTC. This yields the protein CASSQGDSGRSYEQYF.